The table lists the clone carrying this T cell receptor beta chain with a few counts. The data stem from a study of blood T cell repertoires in COVID-19. CDR1 SGHKS and CDR2 YYEKEE come from the germline V gene (reference sequence). The trim removed 5 bases at V and 1 base at J, leaving 12 bases unmatched. This CDR3 is built from 18 residues. The table came from immunoSEQ multiplex PCR; TCRdb's copy has only in-frame clones and leaves some out. The table shows about 180,000 clones, with approximately 84% occurring only once. The sequencing sample was made of PBMCs or T cells enriched from blood (not recorded which). The V call is TRBV5-5, the J call TRBJ2-1; TRBD2 agrees at 10 bases. The TCR comes from a woman aged 50 to 60 who had recovered from COVID-19. CDR3 residues: CASRAVRGTSESYNEQFF. Written as DNA, the CDR3 is TGTGCCAGCAGGGCCGTCCGCGGGACTAGCGAGTCCTACAATGAGCAGTTCTTC.